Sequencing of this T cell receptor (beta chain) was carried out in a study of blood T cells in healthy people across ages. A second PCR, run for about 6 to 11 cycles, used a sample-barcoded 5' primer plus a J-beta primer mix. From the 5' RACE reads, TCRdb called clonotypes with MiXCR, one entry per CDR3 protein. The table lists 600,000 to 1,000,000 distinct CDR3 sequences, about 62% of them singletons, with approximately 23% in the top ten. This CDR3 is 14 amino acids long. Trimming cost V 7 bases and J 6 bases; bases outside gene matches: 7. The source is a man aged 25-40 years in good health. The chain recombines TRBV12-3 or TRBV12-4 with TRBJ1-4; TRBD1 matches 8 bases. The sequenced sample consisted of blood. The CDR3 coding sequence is TGTGCCAGCAAACGGACAGGGAGAGATGAAAAACTGTTTTTT. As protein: CASKRTGRDEKLFF.